This is a list of T cell receptor beta chains from one sample in a study of CD4 T cells in relation to SARS-CoV-2 and coronaviruses. Their antigens are not known. Using immunoSEQ multiplex PCR, the repertoire was profiled, and TCRdb retains in-frame clones only, with some absent. The table lists about 36,000 clones, 77% of them singletons. The material sequenced was memory CD4+ T cells from PBMCs, cultured in vitro. The source is an adult with COVID-19. The CDR3 runs from the conserved cysteine through the conserved F or W. D genes are given only for firm matches. A clone size is listed for some rows: how often the clone was seen (once, few, many), or a class if it is expanded.

V	D	size	J	DNA	CDR3
TRBV6-4	-	-	TRBJ2-7	TGTGCCAGCAGTGACGAGGACCGGGACACCCATGTGGACGAGCAGTACTTC	CASSDEDRDTHVDEQYF
TRBV27	TRBD2	once	TRBJ2-7	TGTGCCAGCAGTTTAGGACTCGGACTAGCGATATACGAGCAGTACTTC	CASSLGLGLAIYEQYF
TRBV19	-	-	TRBJ1-6	TGTGCCGCTTCGTACCGGGACGGCGGCGGATCACCCCTCCACTTT	CAASYRDGGGSPLHF
TRBV20-1	-	-	TRBJ2-1	TGCAGTGCTAGTGGAGAAAGGGCAAATGGTGAGCAGTTCTTC	CSASGERANGEQFF
TRBV6-5	TRBD2	-	TRBJ2-7	TGTGCCAGCAGACTGACTAGCGGGAGTTCCGACGAGCAGTACTTC	CASRLTSGSSDEQYF
TRBV4-1	TRBD2	once	TRBJ2-1	TGCGCCAGCAGCCAAGCCCCAGCGGGAAGATCCTACAATGAGCAGTTCTTC	CASSQAPAGRSYNEQFF
TRBV7-2	-	-	TRBJ2-7	TGTGCCAGCAGCTTCGACTTCCAGACCTACGAGCAGTACTTC	CASSFDFQTYEQYF
TRBV28	-	-	TRBJ1-1	TGTGCCAGCATAAAACTCCCTGGGGGCACTGAAGCTTTCTTT	CASIKLPGGTEAFF
TRBV4-1	-	-	TRBJ2-2	TGCGCCAGCAACAAGAAGCAAGGGGCACACACCGGGGAGCTGTTTTTT	CASNKKQGAHTGELFF
TRBV27	-	few	TRBJ2-7	TGTGCCAGCAGTGGGGATCCGGATTCGAACTACGAGCAGTACTTC	CASSGDPDSNYEQYF
TRBV18	-	-	TRBJ2-5	TGTGCCAGCTCACCACCGCAGGGGCGAGAGACCCAGTACTTC	CASSPPQGRETQYF
TRBV4-1	-	few	TRBJ1-5	TGCGCCAGCAGCCAACGGATTTCAGGGAATCAGCCCCAGCATTTT	CASSQRISGNQPQHF
TRBV6-5	TRBD2	-	TRBJ2-5	TGTGCCAGCAGTTATAGCGGGGGGACCCAGTACTTC	CASSYSGGTQYF
TRBV5-1	-	-	TRBJ2-7	TGCGCCAGCAGCTTGGAACTAGTTTTCGAGCAGTACTTC	CASSLELVFEQYF
TRBV4-2	-	few	TRBJ2-3	TGTGCCAGCAGCCTGTTTTCTACGGGGCTCTCAGATACGCAGTATTTT	CASSLFSTGLSDTQYF
TRBV21-1	-	-	TRBJ2-3	TGTGCCAGCAGCAATAGTCTAGCGGGATCCACAGATACGCAGTATTTT	CASSNSLAGSTDTQYF
TRBV2	-	few	TRBJ1-1	TGTGCCAGCATGTACAGACGGACTGAAGCTTTCTTT	CASMYRRTEAFF
TRBV30	-	few	TRBJ1-2	TGTGCCTGGGTACAGGGTCGGGAGGGCGGCTACACCTTC	CAWVQGREGGYTF
TRBV14	TRBD1	-	TRBJ2-3	TGTGCCAGCAGCCAAGATCGGCTCGGGACAGGGACAGATACGCAGTATTTT	CASSQDRLGTGTDTQYF
TRBV6-5	TRBD2	-	TRBJ2-7	TGTGCCAGCTTTAGGACTAGCTACGAGCAGTACTTC	CASFRTSYEQYF
TRBV6-2/TRBV6-3	-	-	TRBJ2-7	TGTGCCAGCAGTTACTCGAGAACAGAGCTGTACTTC	CASSYSRTELYF
TRBV19	TRBD1	-	TRBJ1-4	TGTGCCAGTAGTATCAACAGGGGTGAAAAACTGTTTTTT	CASSINRGEKLFF
TRBV2	-	-	TRBJ2-3	TGTGCCAGCAGCCTCACAGATACGCAGTATTTT	CASSLTDTQYF
TRBV5-1	TRBD2	few	TRBJ2-1	TGCGCCAGCAGCTTGGTAGCGGGAGCGGGAACGAATGAGCAGTTCTTC	CASSLVAGAGTNEQFF
TRBV7-2	-	-	TRBJ2-7	TGTGCCAGCAGCTTAGGGGCCCCCACGTTTGACGAGCAGTACTTC	CASSLGAPTFDEQYF
TRBV4-1	-	-	TRBJ1-5	TGCGCCAGCAGCCAACGAATTGTGAGAGTGGACAGAGGCAATCAGCCCCAGCATTTT	CASSQRIVRVDRGNQPQHF
TRBV9	-	-	TRBJ2-4	TGTGCCAGCAGCGGAGAGTGGGGTATGGGTCAGTACTTC	CASSGEWGMGQYF
TRBV5-1	-	-	TRBJ1-1	TGCGCCAGCAGCTCCACCAATATGAACACTGAAGCTTTCTTT	CASSSTNMNTEAFF
TRBV19	TRBD2	-	TRBJ2-2	TGTGCCAGTAGTATTGGGTGGCTAGCGGGAGTCACCGGGGAGCTGTTTTTT	CASSIGWLAGVTGELFF
TRBV7-9	TRBD2	-	TRBJ2-2	TGTGCCAGCAGCCTCACTAGCGGGCTGCGCGGGGAGCTGTTTTTT	CASSLTSGLRGELFF
TRBV19	TRBD2	-	TRBJ2-1	TGTGCCAGTAGTATTGGACTAGCGGCCCCTGGGGATGAGCAGTTCTTC	CASSIGLAAPGDEQFF
TRBV12-3/TRBV12-4	-	-	TRBJ2-3	TGTGCCAGCAGCCTCAAGGGCACAGATACGCAGTATTTT	CASSLKGTDTQYF